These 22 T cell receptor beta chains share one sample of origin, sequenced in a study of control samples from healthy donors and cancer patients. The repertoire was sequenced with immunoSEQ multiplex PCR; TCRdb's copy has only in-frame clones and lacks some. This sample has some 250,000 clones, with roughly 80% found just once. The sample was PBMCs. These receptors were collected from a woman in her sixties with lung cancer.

As DNA, the CDR3 is TGCGCCAGCAGCTTCGAGACGATCCCCACTGAAGCTTTCTTT. Protein product: CASSFETIPTEAFF. The V call is TRBV5-1, the J call TRBJ1-1; D gene ambiguous. The V end was cut by 2 bases, the J end by 4 bases, with 12 bases between. The CDR3 runs to 14 residues. Germline V gene lookup returns CDR1 SGHRS and CDR2 YFSETQ.

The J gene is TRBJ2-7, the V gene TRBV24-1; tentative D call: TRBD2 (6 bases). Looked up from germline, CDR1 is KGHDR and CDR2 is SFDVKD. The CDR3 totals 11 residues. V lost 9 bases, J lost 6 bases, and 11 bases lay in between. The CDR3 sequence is CATGWRGEQYF. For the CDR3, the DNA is TGTGCCACCGGTTGGAGGGGCGAGCAGTACTTC.

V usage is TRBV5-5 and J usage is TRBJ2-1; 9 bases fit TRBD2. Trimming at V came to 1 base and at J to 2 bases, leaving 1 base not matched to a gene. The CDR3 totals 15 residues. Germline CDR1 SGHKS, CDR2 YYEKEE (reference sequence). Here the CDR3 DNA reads TGTGCCAGCAGCTTGCGACTAGCGGCCTACAATGAGCAGTTCTTC. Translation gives CASSLRLAAYNEQFF. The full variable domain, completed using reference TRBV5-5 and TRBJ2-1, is DAGVTQSPTHLIKTRGQQVTLRCSPISGHKSVSWYQQVLGQGPQFIFQYYEKEERGRGNFPDRFSARQFPNYSSELNVNALLLGDSALYLCASSLRLAAYNEQFFGPGTRLTVL.

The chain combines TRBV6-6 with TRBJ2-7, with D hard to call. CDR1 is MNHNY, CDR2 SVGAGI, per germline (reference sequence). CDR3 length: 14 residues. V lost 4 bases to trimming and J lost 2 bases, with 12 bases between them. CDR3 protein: CASSWPETTYEQYF. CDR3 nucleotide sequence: TGTGCCAGCAGTTGGCCAGAGACAACCTACGAGCAGTACTTC.

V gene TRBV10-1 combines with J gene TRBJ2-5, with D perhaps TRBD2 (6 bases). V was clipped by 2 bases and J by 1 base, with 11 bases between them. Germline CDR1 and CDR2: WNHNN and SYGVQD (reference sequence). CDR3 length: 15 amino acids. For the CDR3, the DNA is TGCGCCAGCAGTGAGAGTGTAGCGGCCCAAGAGACCCAGTACTTC. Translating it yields CASSESVAAQETQYF.

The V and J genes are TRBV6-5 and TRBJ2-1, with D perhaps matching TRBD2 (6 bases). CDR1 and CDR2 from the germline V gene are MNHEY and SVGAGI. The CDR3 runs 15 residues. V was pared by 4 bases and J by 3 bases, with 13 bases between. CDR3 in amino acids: CASSLSFSGYNEQFF. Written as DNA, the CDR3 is TGTGCCAGCAGTTTAAGCTTTAGCGGCTACAATGAGCAGTTCTTC.

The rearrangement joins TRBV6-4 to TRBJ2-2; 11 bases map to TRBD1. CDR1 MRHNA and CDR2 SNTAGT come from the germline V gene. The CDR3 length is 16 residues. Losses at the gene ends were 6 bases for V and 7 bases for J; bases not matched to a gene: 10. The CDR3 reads CASRTQDRGRNGELFF. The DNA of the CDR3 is TGTGCCAGCAGAACACAGGACAGGGGGCGGAACGGGGAGCTGTTTTTT.

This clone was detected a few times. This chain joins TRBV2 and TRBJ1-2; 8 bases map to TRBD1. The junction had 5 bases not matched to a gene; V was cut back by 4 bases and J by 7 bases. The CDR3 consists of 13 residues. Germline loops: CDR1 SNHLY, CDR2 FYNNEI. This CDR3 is CASSAQGVSGYTF. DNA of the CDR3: TGTGCCAGCAGTGCACAGGGGGTAAGTGGCTACACCTTC.

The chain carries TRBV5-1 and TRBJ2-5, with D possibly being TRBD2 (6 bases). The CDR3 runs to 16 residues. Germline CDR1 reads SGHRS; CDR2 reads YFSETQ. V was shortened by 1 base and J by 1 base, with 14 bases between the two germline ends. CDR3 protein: CASSLMIADIQETQYF. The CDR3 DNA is TGCGCCAGCAGCTTGATGATAGCGGATATCCAAGAGACCCAGTACTTC. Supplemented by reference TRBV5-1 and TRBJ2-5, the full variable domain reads KAGVTQTPRYLIKTRGQQVTLSCSPISGHRSVSWYQQTPGQGLQFLFEYFSETQRNKGNFPGRFSGRQFSNSRSEMNVSTLELGDSALYLCASSLMIADIQETQYFGPGTRLLVL.

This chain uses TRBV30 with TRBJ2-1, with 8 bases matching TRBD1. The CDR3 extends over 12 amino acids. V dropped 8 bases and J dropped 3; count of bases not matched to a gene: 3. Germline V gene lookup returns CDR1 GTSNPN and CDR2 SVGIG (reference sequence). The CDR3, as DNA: TGTGCCGGGACAGGTGTCTACAATGAGCAGTTCTTC. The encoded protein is CAGTGVYNEQFF. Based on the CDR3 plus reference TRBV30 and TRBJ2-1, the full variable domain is SQTIHQWPATLVQPVGSPLSLECTVEGTSNPNLYWYRQAAGRGLQLLFYSVGIGQISSEVPQNLSASRPQDRQFILSSKKLLLSDSGFYLCAGTGVYNEQFFGPGTRLTVL.

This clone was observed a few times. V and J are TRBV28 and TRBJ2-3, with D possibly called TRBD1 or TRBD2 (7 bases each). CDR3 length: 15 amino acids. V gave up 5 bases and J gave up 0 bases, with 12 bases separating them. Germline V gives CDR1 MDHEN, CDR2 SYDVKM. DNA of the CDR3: TGTGCCAGCAGTCCAGGGGGGGCCAGCACAGATACGCAGTATTTT. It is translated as CASSPGGASTDTQYF.

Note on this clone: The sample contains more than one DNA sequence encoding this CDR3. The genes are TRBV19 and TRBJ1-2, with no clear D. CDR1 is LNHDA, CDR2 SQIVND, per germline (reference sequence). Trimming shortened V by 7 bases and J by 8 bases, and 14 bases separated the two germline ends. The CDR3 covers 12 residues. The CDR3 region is CASNGRNFGYTF. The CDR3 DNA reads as TGTGCCAGTAATGGCAGAAATTTCGGCTACACCTTC.

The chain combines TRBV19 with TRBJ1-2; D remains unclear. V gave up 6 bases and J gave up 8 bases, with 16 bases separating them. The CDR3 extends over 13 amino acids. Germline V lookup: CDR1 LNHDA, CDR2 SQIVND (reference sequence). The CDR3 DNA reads TGTGCCAGTAGCCGGGCCGCCACGAACGGCTACACCTTC. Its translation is CASSRAATNGYTF.

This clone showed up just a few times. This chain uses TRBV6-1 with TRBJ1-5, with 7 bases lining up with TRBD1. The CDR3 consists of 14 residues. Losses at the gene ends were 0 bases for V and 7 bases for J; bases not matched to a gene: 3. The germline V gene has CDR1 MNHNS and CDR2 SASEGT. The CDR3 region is CASSEAGGGQPQHF. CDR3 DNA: TGTGCCAGCAGTGAAGCAGGGGGCGGGCAGCCCCAGCATTTT.

This CDR3 reads CAADGGLEQYF. In DNA, the CDR3 is TGTGCCGCCGACGGGGGTCTCGAGCAGTACTTC. The rearrangement joins TRBV28 to TRBJ2-7, with D possibly being TRBD2 (6 bases). CDR3 length: 11 residues. Looked up from germline, CDR1 is MDHEN and CDR2 is SYDVKM. V was clipped by 11 bases and J by 6 bases, with 14 bases between them.

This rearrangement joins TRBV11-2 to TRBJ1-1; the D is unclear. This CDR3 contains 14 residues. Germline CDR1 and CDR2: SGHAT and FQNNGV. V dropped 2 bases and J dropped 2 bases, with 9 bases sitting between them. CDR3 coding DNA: TGTGCCAGCAGCTTATCATCAGGAAACACTGAAGCTTTCTTT. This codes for CASSLSSGNTEAFF. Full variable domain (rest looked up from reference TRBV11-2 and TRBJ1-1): EAGVAQSPRYKIIEKRQSVAFWCNPISGHATLYWYQQILGQGPKLLIQFQNNGVVDDSQLPKDRFSAERLKGVDSTLKIQPAKLEDSAVYLCASSLSSGNTEAFFGQGTRLTVV.

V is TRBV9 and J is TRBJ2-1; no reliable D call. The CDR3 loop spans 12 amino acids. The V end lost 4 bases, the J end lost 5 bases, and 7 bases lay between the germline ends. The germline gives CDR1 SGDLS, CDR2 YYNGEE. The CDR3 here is CASSPMDNEQFF. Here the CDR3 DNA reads TGTGCCAGCAGCCCCATGGACAATGAGCAGTTCTTC.

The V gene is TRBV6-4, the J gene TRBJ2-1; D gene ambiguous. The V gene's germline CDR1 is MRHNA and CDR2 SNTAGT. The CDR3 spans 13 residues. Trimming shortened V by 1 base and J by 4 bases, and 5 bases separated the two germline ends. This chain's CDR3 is CASSDWEYNEQFF. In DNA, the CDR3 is TGTGCCAGCAGTGACTGGGAATACAATGAGCAGTTCTTC.

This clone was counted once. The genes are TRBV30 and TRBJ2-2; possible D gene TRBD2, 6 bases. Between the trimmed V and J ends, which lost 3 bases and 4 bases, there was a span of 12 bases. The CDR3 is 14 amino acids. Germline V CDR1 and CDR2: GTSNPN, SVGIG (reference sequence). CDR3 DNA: TGTGCCTGGAGGCGGGACTTCCCCACCGGGGAGCTGTTTTTT. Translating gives CAWRRDFPTGELFF.

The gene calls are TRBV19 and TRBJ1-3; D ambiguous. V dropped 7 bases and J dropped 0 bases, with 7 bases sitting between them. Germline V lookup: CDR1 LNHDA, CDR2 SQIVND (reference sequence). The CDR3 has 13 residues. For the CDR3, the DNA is TGTGCCAGTACCCAGGACTCTGGAAACACCATATATTTT. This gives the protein CASTQDSGNTIYF. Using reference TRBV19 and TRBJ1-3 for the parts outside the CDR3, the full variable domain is DGGITQSPKYLFRKEGQNVTLSCEQNLNHDAMYWYRQDPGQGLRLIYYSQIVNDFQKGDIAEGYSVSREKKESFPLTVTSAQKNPTAFYLCASTQDSGNTIYFGEGSWLTVV.

CDR3 region: CASSLGERGGSGETQYF. Written as DNA, the CDR3 is TGTGCCAGCAGCTTAGGGGAGCGGGGGGGAAGTGGAGAGACCCAGTACTTC. The chain joins TRBV13 to TRBJ2-5; 10 nucleotides match TRBD2. The CDR3 has 17 amino acids. With V trimmed by 0 bases and J by 4 bases, 8 bases remained unmatched. The germline gives CDR1 PRHDT, CDR2 FYEKMQ (reference sequence).

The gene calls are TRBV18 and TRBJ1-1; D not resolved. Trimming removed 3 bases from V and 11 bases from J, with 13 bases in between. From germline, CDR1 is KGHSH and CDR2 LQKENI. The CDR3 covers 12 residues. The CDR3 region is CASSPPTSPAFF. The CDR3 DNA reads TGTGCCAGCTCACCGCCGACTAGTCCGGCTTTCTTT.